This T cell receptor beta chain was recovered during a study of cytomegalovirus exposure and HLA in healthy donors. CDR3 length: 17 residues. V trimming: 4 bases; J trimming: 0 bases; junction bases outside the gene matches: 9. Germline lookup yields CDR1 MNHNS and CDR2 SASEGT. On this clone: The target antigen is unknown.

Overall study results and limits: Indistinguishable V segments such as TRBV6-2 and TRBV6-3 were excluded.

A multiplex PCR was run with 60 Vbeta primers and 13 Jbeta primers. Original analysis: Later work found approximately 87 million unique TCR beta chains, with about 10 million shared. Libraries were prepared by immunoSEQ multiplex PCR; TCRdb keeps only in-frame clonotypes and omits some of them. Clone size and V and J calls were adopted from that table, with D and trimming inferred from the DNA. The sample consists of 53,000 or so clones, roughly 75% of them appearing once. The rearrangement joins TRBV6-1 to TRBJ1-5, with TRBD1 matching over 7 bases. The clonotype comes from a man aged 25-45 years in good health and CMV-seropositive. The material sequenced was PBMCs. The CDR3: CASSARPGQYSNQPQHF. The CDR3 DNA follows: TGTGCCAGCAGTGCCCGCCCGGGACAGTATAGCAATCAGCCCCAGCATTTT.